Shown below are 27 T cell receptor beta chains from a single sample sequenced in a study of T-cell memory formation after mild COVID-19. TCRdb analysed the 5' RACE reads with MiXCR anew, one entry per CDR3 protein. The table lists a few hundred thousand distinct CDR3 sequences, 20% to 25% of them singletons. Sequencing used PBMCs or a T cell subset sorted from them (not recorded which). Source of these receptors: an adult woman who had mild COVID-19 (a few samples of this study predate the infection). Cell type and time point are not known.

The sample holds a few counts of this clonotype. J is TRBJ2-7 and V is TRBV7-8; D call uncertain. The V and J ends lost 6 bases and 2 bases respectively, with 11 bases between them. Germline CDR1 is SGHVS and CDR2 is FQNEAQ. This CDR3 contains 13 residues. The DNA of the CDR3 is TGTGCCAGCAGTACTACCCTAACCTACGAGCAGTACTTC. Amino acid sequence: CASSTTLTYEQYF.

The chain couples TRBV10-3 to TRBJ2-1; perhaps TRBD2 as D (7 bases). Germline CDR1 reads ENHRY; CDR2 reads SYGVKD. The CDR3 consists of 17 residues. The V end was cut by 1 base, the J end by 5 bases, with 18 bases between. CDR3 DNA sequence: TGTGCCATCAGTGAGTACCGCGGGGGACATGGGCACAATGAGCAGTTCTTC. Amino acids: CAISEYRGGHGHNEQFF.

This clonotype came up a few times. The rearrangement joins TRBV20-1 to TRBJ2-5; D possibly matches TRBD1 or TRBD2 (5 bases each). This CDR3 spans 15 amino acids. V shed 5 bases and J shed 1 base, with 17 bases lying between them. CDR1 is DFQATT and CDR2 is SNEGSKA in the germline V gene (reference sequence). CDR3 sequence reads: CSARQWGPSQETQYF. CDR3 sequence (DNA): TGCAGTGCTCGCCAGTGGGGACCATCCCAAGAGACCCAGTACTTC.

The V gene is TRBV30, the J gene TRBJ2-1; TRBD2 is a possible D gene (6 bases). The germline gives CDR1 GTSNPN, CDR2 SVGIG (reference sequence). The length of the CDR3 is 13 residues. V lost 3 bases, J lost 0 bases, and 6 bases lay in between. CDR3 region: CAWSGSSYNEQFF. The CDR3 nucleotides read TGTGCCTGGAGCGGGAGCTCCTACAATGAGCAGTTCTTC.

This clonotype showed up just a few times. V gene TRBV4-3 combines with J gene TRBJ2-3; D is possibly TRBD2 (5 bases). The V end lost 6 bases, the J end lost 2 bases, and 15 bases lay between the germline ends. The CDR3 has 15 residues. Germline CDR1 is LGHNA and CDR2 is YSLEER. In DNA form, the CDR3 reads TGCGCCAGCAGTATGACCGGGGAGTTCACAGATACGCAGTATTTT. Translated, it gives CASSMTGEFTDTQYF.

This chain uses TRBV18 with TRBJ2-1; 8 positions match TRBD1. The CDR3 has 15 amino acids. J was trimmed by 9 bases and V by 5 bases; bases with no gene match: 12. Germline V lookup: CDR1 KGHSH, CDR2 LQKENI. This CDR3 is CASSTGQATLGEQFF. CDR3 DNA: TGTGCCAGCTCAACGGGACAGGCAACCTTGGGTGAGCAGTTCTTC.

This rearrangement joins TRBV2 to TRBJ2-7; 8 bases match TRBD2. Germline CDR1 is SNHLY and CDR2 is FYNNEI. The V segment lost 8 bases and the J segment 1 base; nucleotides outside the gene matches: 10. The CDR3 consists of 15 residues. The CDR3 sequence: CASLGGGTSSYEQYF. The CDR3 DNA sequence: TGTGCCAGCCTCGGGGGGGGTACAAGTTCCTACGAGCAGTACTTC.

The chain recombines TRBV6-5 with TRBJ2-5; 7 bases are shared with TRBD2. With 0 bases clipped from V and 1 base from J, the junction kept 2 bases outside the gene matches. Germline V CDR1 and CDR2: MNHEY, SVGAGI. This CDR3 is 15 amino acids long. The CDR3 sequence: CASSYSWGGQETQYF. In DNA, the CDR3 is TGTGCCAGCAGTTACTCGTGGGGGGGCCAAGAGACCCAGTACTTC.

This clonotype was counted between two and nine times. The chain links TRBV7-2 to TRBJ1-3; D is ambiguous. The CDR3 covers 14 residues. Germline V gene sequence: CDR1 SGHTA, CDR2 FQGNSA. V was cut by 2 bases and J by 3 bases, with 8 bases left in between. In DNA, the CDR3 is TGTGCCAGCAGCTTACAGACGGGTGGAAACACCATATATTTT. Protein: CASSLQTGGNTIYF.

This clonotype came up a few times. The chain joins TRBV6-1 to TRBJ1-2, with 7 bases lining up with TRBD1. The CDR3 runs to 13 residues. After removal of 6 bases from V and 3 bases from J, the junction contained 4 bases not matched to a gene. The germline V gene has CDR1 MNHNS and CDR2 SASEGT. For the CDR3, the DNA is TGTGCCAGCAGGGAGACAGGGCACTATGGCTACACCTTC. Translated, it gives CASRETGHYGYTF.

Only a few counts were recorded for this clonotype. The V and J genes are TRBV12-3 or TRBV12-4 and TRBJ1-2; 7 bases align to TRBD1. The CDR3 contains 14 residues. The V gene end was trimmed by 3 bases and the J gene end by 4 bases; junction bases not matched to a gene: 5. Here the CDR3 reads CASSLGTVIYGYTF. In nucleotides, the CDR3 is TGTGCCAGCAGTTTGGGGACAGTAATCTATGGCTACACCTTC.

The chain carries TRBV2 and TRBJ2-3; 8 bases fit TRBD1. The CDR3 is 14 amino acids. CDR1 is SNHLY, CDR2 FYNNEI, per germline. The trim removed 6 bases at V and 6 bases at J, leaving 8 bases unmatched. CDR3 sequence: CASRRTGTSDTQYF. The CDR3 DNA reads as TGTGCCAGCAGGAGGACAGGGACCAGCGATACGCAGTATTTT.

In its sample, this clonotype was seen once. The chain joins TRBV6-2 or TRBV6-3 to TRBJ2-3; D gene unclear. The CDR3 totals 13 residues. Germline V gives CDR1 MNHEY, CDR2 SVGEGT. Trimming left V 2 bases short and J 0 bases short, with 3 bases between. CDR3 in DNA: TGTGCCAGCAGTTACGCGAGCACAGATACGCAGTATTTT. This translates into CASSYASTDTQYF.

The chain joins TRBV6-5 to TRBJ1-5, with a weak D call TRBD1 (5 bases). In germline, CDR1 is MNHEY, CDR2 SVGAGI. The V end was cut by 2 bases, the J end by 5 bases, with 10 bases between. CDR3 length: 14 residues. The CDR3 DNA follows: TGTGCCAGCAGTTACATTGGCAGGGATCAGCCCCAGCATTTT. Translated, it gives CASSYIGRDQPQHF.

This clonotype was observed a handful of times. This chain connects TRBV19 to TRBJ1-2, with D hard to call. Per the germline V gene, CDR1 is LNHDA and CDR2 is SQIVND (reference sequence). The CDR3 loop spans 14 amino acids. Trimming took 5 bases from V and 8 from J, leaving 18 bases between them. The CDR3 DNA reads as TGTGCCAGTAGTCGCGCGCAGGATCCGAACGGCTACACCTTC. Translation gives CASSRAQDPNGYTF.

This clonotype was detected a few times. The V call is TRBV27, the J call TRBJ1-2; D gene ambiguous. Germline V lookup: CDR1 MNHEY, CDR2 SMNVEV (reference sequence). Deletions cut 5 bases from V and 7 bases from J, with 11 bases between. This CDR3 has 12 amino acids. Here the CDR3 reads CASSPTVGGYTF. The CDR3 bases are TGTGCCAGCAGTCCGACCGTGGGTGGCTACACCTTC.

In this sample, this clonotype turned up a few times. The rearrangement joins TRBV5-6 to TRBJ2-4; D unclear. The germline CDR1 and CDR2 sequences are SGHDT and YYEEEE. There are 15 residues in the CDR3. Deletions cut 0 bases from V and 7 bases from J, with 14 bases between. CDR3 residues: CASSLELSSPNIQYF. CDR3 in DNA: TGTGCCAGCAGCTTGGAACTCAGCAGCCCCAACATTCAGTACTTC. The full variable domain, rest sourced from reference TRBV5-6 and TRBJ2-4, is DAGVTQSPTHLIKTRGQQVTLRCSPKSGHDTVSWYQQALGQGPQFIFQYYEEEERQRGNFPDRFSGHQFPNYSSELNVNALLLGDSALYLCASSLELSSPNIQYFGAGTRLSVL.

The chain links TRBV24-1 to TRBJ2-3; D unclear. CDR3 length equals 15 residues. Deletions cut 0 bases from V and 7 bases from J, with 13 bases between. CDR1 and CDR2 from the germline V gene are KGHDR and SFDVKD. Here the CDR3 DNA reads TGTGCCACCAGTGATTTGTTAGGAATGGGGAATACGCAGTATTTT. As protein: CATSDLLGMGNTQYF.

This clonotype was observed a few times. The chain uses TRBV7-6 and TRBJ2-5; the D is unclear. V was shortened by 1 base and J by 5 bases, with 14 bases between the two germline ends. This CDR3 is built from 15 residues. CDR1 is SGHVS and CDR2 is FNYEAQ in the germline V gene. DNA of the CDR3: TGTGCCAGCAGCTTAGTAAGTCCGGACGTTGAGACCCAGTACTTC. Translating it yields CASSLVSPDVETQYF.

The chain recombines TRBV12-3 or TRBV12-4 with TRBJ2-7, with 8 positions matching TRBD1. This CDR3 spans 16 amino acids. V was clipped by 2 bases and J by 6 bases; unmatched bases: 12. The CDR3: CASSLPSRGRLGEQYF. CDR3 in DNA: TGTGCCAGCAGTTTACCCTCCAGGGGGCGCTTGGGCGAGCAGTACTTC.

The sample holds a few counts of this clonotype. CDR3 bases: TGTGCCAGCAGCTTGAGGCACAACGGGGAGACCCAGTACTTC. This encodes CASSLRHNGETQYF. This chain joins TRBV5-4 and TRBJ2-5; unclear D gene. Germline V gene data show CDR1 as SGHNT and CDR2 as YYREEE (reference sequence). The CDR3 runs 14 residues. Trimming pared 1 base from V and 5 bases from J, leaving 12 bases between.

This clonotype was recorded many times. This sequence may be a read error, since a much larger clone differs from it by one base. The V call is TRBV5-6, the J call TRBJ2-1, with TRBD2 matching 11 bases. Germline values: CDR1 SGHDT, CDR2 YYEEEE. There are 15 residues in the CDR3. The ends lost 2 bases at V and 4 bases at J; junction bases unmatched: 2. The CDR3 DNA sequence: TGTGCCAGCAGCTTCGGGACTAGCGGTTACAATGAGCAGTTCTTC. Translating gives CASSFGTSGYNEQFF.

This clonotype showed up just a few times. The chain recombines TRBV20-1 with TRBJ1-2; tentatively, D is TRBD1 (6 bases). The CDR3 consists of 12 residues. Trimming removed 2 bases at V and 6 bases at J, with 10 bases between. CDR1 is DFQATT, CDR2 SNEGSKA, per germline (reference sequence). Written as DNA, the CDR3 is TGCAGTGCTAGACAGGGGTTAGATGGCTACACCTTC. Translating gives CSARQGLDGYTF.

This chain connects TRBV12-3 or TRBV12-4 to TRBJ2-2; TRBD2 is a possible D gene (6 bases). CDR3 length equals 14 residues. V gave up 8 bases and J gave up 2 bases, with 12 bases separating them. CDR3 loop: CASGGTRNTGELFF. DNA of the CDR3: TGTGCCAGCGGCGGGACTCGCAACACCGGGGAGCTGTTTTTT.

The genes are TRBV5-6 and TRBJ2-1; TRBD1 might be the D (6 bases). The germline V gene encodes CDR1 SGHDT and CDR2 YYEEEE. With 4 bases removed from V and 9 bases from J, the gap between germline ends came to 14 bases. The CDR3 extends over 13 amino acids. As DNA, the CDR3 is TGTGCCAGCAGCACGCCACAGGGTTTTGAGCAGTTCTTC. This gives the protein CASSTPQGFEQFF.

This chain connects TRBV11-2 to TRBJ2-3, with TRBD2 matching over 11 bases. The trim removed 5 bases at V and 4 bases at J, leaving 20 bases unmatched. The CDR3 extends over 20 amino acids. In germline, CDR1 is SGHAT, CDR2 FQNNGV. The DNA of the CDR3 is TGTGCCAGCAGCCTATCCCCTTTTACTAGCGGGGGCTCCTGGCCAGATACGCAGTATTTT. Translating it yields CASSLSPFTSGGSWPDTQYF. The whole variable domain, remainder taken from reference TRBV11-2 and TRBJ2-3, is EAGVAQSPRYKIIEKRQSVAFWCNPISGHATLYWYQQILGQGPKLLIQFQNNGVVDDSQLPKDRFSAERLKGVDSTLKIQPAKLEDSAVYLCASSLSPFTSGGSWPDTQYFGPGTRLTVL.

The chain has TRBV27 and TRBJ1-5, with unresolved D. The CDR3 spans 14 residues. The V gene lost 8 bases and the J gene lost 0 bases, with 11 bases spanning the gap. CDR1 is MNHEY, CDR2 SMNVEV, per germline (reference sequence). The CDR3: CASGEVPSNQPQHF. The DNA of the CDR3 is TGTGCCAGCGGCGAGGTCCCTAGCAATCAGCCCCAGCATTTT.